These 27 T cell receptor beta chains originate from one sample sequenced in a study of cytomegalovirus exposure and HLA in healthy donors. PCR used 60 Vbeta primers and 13 Jbeta primers. This table comes from immunoSEQ multiplex PCR, and its TCRdb copy is limited to in-frame clones, with some not included. The sample lists approximately 170,000 clones, 70% to 90% occurring once. Sequenced input: PBMCs. These receptors originate from a male donor in good health and CMV-seronegative.

As to this clone: Its ends do not fully match the called genes, so a read error is possible. V usage is TRBV10-1 and J usage is TRBJ2-2; 7 bases are shared with TRBD2. The germline V gene encodes CDR1 WNHNN and CDR2 SYGVQD (reference sequence). The CDR3 totals 13 residues. The CDR3 bases are TGCGCTAAGCAAAAGCGGGATCGGCGGGGAGCTGTTTTT. It encodes CAKQKRDRRGAVF.

The rearrangement links TRBV28 to TRBJ1-5, with TRBD1 matching 9 bases. Losses at the gene ends were 5 bases for V and 2 bases for J; bases not matched to a gene: 7. Germline CDR1 and CDR2: MDHEN and SYDVKM. The CDR3 spans 16 residues. Here the CDR3 DNA reads TGTGCCAGCAGTCCTATCCGGGACAGGGGCAATCAGCCCCAGCATTTT. This gives the protein CASSPIRDRGNQPQHF.

With respect to this clone: Other nucleotide sequences from this sample produce the same CDR3. The J gene is TRBJ2-3, the V gene TRBV28; no reliable D call. The CDR3 spans 11 residues. V gave up 6 bases and J gave up 5 bases, with 6 bases separating them. CDR1 and CDR2 (germline): MDHEN, SYDVKM. The chain's CDR3 is CASSRVDTQYF. CDR3 bases: TGTGCCAGCAGCCGGGTAGATACGCAGTATTTT.

This chain uses TRBV5-6 with TRBJ2-7, with 8 nucleotides matching TRBD1. Germline values: CDR1 SGHDT, CDR2 YYEEEE. Losses at the gene ends were 0 bases for V and 2 bases for J; bases not matched to a gene: 7. The CDR3 consists of 16 residues. DNA for the CDR3: TGTGCCAGCAGCTTGGTACGCAGGGGGCTGGCCTACGAGCAGTACTTC. It encodes CASSLVRRGLAYEQYF.

V usage is TRBV27 and J usage is TRBJ1-2; 9 nucleotides match TRBD1. Germline CDR1 MNHEY, CDR2 SMNVEV (reference sequence). The CDR3 loop spans 16 amino acids. The V and J ends lost 5 bases and 4 bases, in that order; junction bases with no gene match: 11. The CDR3: CASSETGGPSGYGYTF. The CDR3 nucleotides are TGTGCCAGCAGTGAAACAGGGGGCCCGAGCGGCTATGGCTACACCTTC.

J is TRBJ1-2 and V is TRBV7-8; unclear D gene. The V end lost 1 base, the J end lost 4 bases, and 10 bases lay between the germline ends. Germline V lookup: CDR1 SGHVS, CDR2 FQNEAQ. The CDR3 is 14 amino acids. CDR3 sequence (DNA): TGTGCCAGCAGCTTAGTCGAGGGATCCTATGGCTACACCTTC. Protein product: CASSLVEGSYGYTF.

The chain links TRBV30 to TRBJ2-2; 9 bases match TRBD2. This CDR3 spans 15 amino acids. With 2 bases clipped from V and 13 bases from J, the junction kept 14 bases outside the gene matches. Looked up from germline, CDR1 is GTSNPN and CDR2 is SVGIG (reference sequence). The CDR3 loop reads CAWSSESQRGAGLFF. DNA of the CDR3: TGTGCCTGGAGTTCAGAATCCCAGCGGGGGGCTGGGCTGTTTTTT.

The chain is built from TRBV28 and TRBJ2-2; TRBD1 matches at 9 bases. There are 16 residues in the CDR3. CDR1 MDHEN and CDR2 SYDVKM come from the germline V gene. Trimming cost V 7 bases and J 1 base; bases outside gene matches: 7. The CDR3 DNA sequence: TGTGCCAGCATCGGACCGGGACAGGGGAACACCGGGGAGCTGTTTTTT. Encoded protein: CASIGPGQGNTGELFF. Drawing the rest from reference TRBV28 and TRBJ2-2, the complete variable domain is DVKVTQSSRYLVKRTGEKVFLECVQDMDHENMFWYRQDPGLGLRLIYFSYDVKMKEKGDIPEGYSVSREKKERFSLILESASTNQTSMYLCASIGPGQGNTGELFFGEGSRLTVL.

This clone was recorded a few times. The rearrangement uses TRBV5-5 and TRBJ1-1; D is uncertain. The germline V gene encodes CDR1 SGHKS and CDR2 YYEKEE (reference sequence). Deletions cut 0 bases from V and 4 bases from J, with 10 bases between. There are 14 residues in the CDR3. CDR3 in DNA: TGTGCCAGCAGCTTGGCACCCGAAGCCACTGAAGCTTTCTTT. Protein sequence: CASSLAPEATEAFF.

This clone was seen only a few times. The chain employs TRBV28 and TRBJ1-5; D gene unclear. V was trimmed by 6 bases and J by 6 bases, leaving 9 bases between them. The CDR3 covers 12 residues. Per the germline V gene, CDR1 is MDHEN and CDR2 is SYDVKM. The CDR3 DNA reads TGTGCCAGCAGCCGAAGGAGTCAGCCCCAGCATTTT. Translated: CASSRRSQPQHF.

J is TRBJ2-5 and V is TRBV7-6, with TRBD1 identical over 9 bases. CDR1 SGHVS and CDR2 FNYEAQ come from the germline V gene. J lost 4 bases, V lost 5 bases, and 5 bases had no gene match. The CDR3 consists of 14 residues. The CDR3 reads CASSRTGVGETQYF. CDR3 bases: TGTGCCAGCAGCCGGACAGGGGTTGGAGAGACCCAGTACTTC. Together with reference TRBV7-6 and TRBJ2-5, the CDR3 gives the full variable domain: GAGVSQSPRYKVTKRGQDVALRCDPISGHVSLYWYRQALGQGPEFLTYFNYEAQQDKSGLPNDRFSAERPEGSISTLTIQRTEQRDSAMYRCASSRTGVGETQYFGPGTRLLVL.

This clone was seen only a few times. The CDR3: CASSLGLVGEQYF. The CDR3, as DNA: TGTGCCAGCAGCTTGGGACTAGTCGGCGAGCAGTACTTC. V and J are TRBV5-8 and TRBJ2-7; the D gene is possibly TRBD2 (6 bases). This CDR3 is 13 amino acids long. The germline V gene has CDR1 SGHTS and CDR2 YDEGEE. V was cut by 0 bases and J by 6 bases, with 10 bases left in between. Supplemented by reference TRBV5-8 and TRBJ2-7, the full variable domain reads EAGVTQSPTHLIKTRGQQATLRCSPISGHTSVYWYQQALGLGLQFLLWYDEGEERNRGNFPPRFSGRQFPNYSSELNVNALELEDSALYLCASSLGLVGEQYFGPGTRLTVT.

This chain connects TRBV23-1 to TRBJ2-2; D perhaps matches TRBD1 (5 bases). TRBV23-1 is reported as an ORF; its role is uncertain. The CDR3 has 16 residues. The V end was cut by 0 bases, the J end by 2 bases, with 10 bases between. DNA for the CDR3: TGCGCCAGCAGTCAATCGTGGCAGGGTAACACCGGGGAGCTGTTTTTT. The encoded protein is CASSQSWQGNTGELFF.

The chain employs TRBV19 and TRBJ1-1; TRBD1 might be the D (6 bases). The CDR3 covers 18 residues. V gave up 7 bases and J gave up 0 bases, with 24 bases separating them. Germline V gives CDR1 LNHDA, CDR2 SQIVND (reference sequence). In nucleotides, the CDR3 is TGTGCCAGTAATGAAAGGGCAGGAAGGACAGCCATGAACACTGAAGCTTTCTTT. Translation: CASNERAGRTAMNTEAFF. The variable domain in full, completed from reference TRBV19 and TRBJ1-1, reads DGGITQSPKYLFRKEGQNVTLSCEQNLNHDAMYWYRQDPGQGLRLIYYSQIVNDFQKGDIAEGYSVSREKKESFPLTVTSAQKNPTAFYLCASNERAGRTAMNTEAFFGQGTRLTVV.

This clone was recorded once. Other DNA sequences of this sample code for an identical CDR3. The rearrangement links TRBV6-1 to TRBJ2-5; a possible D gene is TRBD2 (6 bases). Trimming left V 8 bases short and J 1 base short, with 11 bases between. CDR1 is MNHNS and CDR2 is SASEGT in the germline V gene. The CDR3 consists of 13 residues. As DNA, the CDR3 is TGTGCCAGCCGAGGAGGGCTCCAAGAGACCCAGTACTTC. Protein product: CASRGGLQETQYF.

This chain connects TRBV28 to TRBJ2-3; a weak D match, TRBD1 (6 bases). The CDR3 is made up of 15 amino acids. V was pared by 4 bases and J by 2 bases, with 13 bases between. CDR1 is MDHEN, CDR2 SYDVKM, per germline. The CDR3 region is CASSSSGTSTDTQYF. CDR3 nucleotides: TGTGCCAGCAGTTCCTCCGGGACATCCACAGATACGCAGTATTTT. Looking up the rest from reference TRBV28 and TRBJ2-3 gives the full variable domain: DVKVTQSSRYLVKRTGEKVFLECVQDMDHENMFWYRQDPGLGLRLIYFSYDVKMKEKGDIPEGYSVSREKKERFSLILESASTNQTSMYLCASSSSGTSTDTQYFGPGTRLTVL.

The chain recombines TRBV5-1 with TRBJ2-7, with TRBD2 identical over 11 bases. Trimming cost V 1 base and J 0 bases; bases outside gene matches: 3. Germline V lookup: CDR1 SGHRS, CDR2 YFSETQ. The CDR3 spans 16 residues. The CDR3 loop is CASSLTSGGLSYEQYF. Written as DNA, the CDR3 is TGCGCCAGCAGCTTGACTAGCGGGGGCCTCTCCTACGAGCAGTACTTC.

The genes are TRBV4-2 and TRBJ2-3; 9 nucleotides match TRBD2. The CDR3 extends over 15 amino acids. CDR1 is LGHNA, CDR2 YNFKEQ, per germline. V shed 2 bases, J shed 2 bases, and the junction held 2 bases outside the gene matches. The CDR3 nucleotides read TGTGCCAGCAGCCAACTAGCGGGGTACACAGATACGCAGTATTTT. Translated, it gives CASSQLAGYTDTQYF.

This clone was detected a few times. The chain has TRBV7-6 and TRBJ1-6, with 7 nucleotides matching TRBD1. The CDR3 spans 15 residues. The trim removed 1 base at V and 9 bases at J, leaving 6 bases unmatched. The germline CDR1 and CDR2 sequences are SGHVS and FNYEAQ. For the CDR3, the DNA is TGTGCCAGCAGCTTAGACCAGGGGGATGGTTCACCCCTCCACTTT. Amino acid sequence: CASSLDQGDGSPLHF.

This clone was counted a few times. The chain is built from TRBV7-9 and TRBJ2-1; maybe TRBD2 (5 bases). Looked up from germline, CDR1 is SEHNR and CDR2 is FQNEAQ (reference sequence). The V end was cut by 4 bases, the J end by 5 bases, with 9 bases between. The CDR3 extends over 13 amino acids. Here the CDR3 reads CASSSSSNNEQFF. CDR3 DNA: TGTGCCAGCAGCTCGTCTAGCAACAATGAGCAGTTCTTC.

The chain has TRBV25-1 and TRBJ2-5; tentatively, D is TRBD1 (6 bases). Trimming took off 2 bases at V and 4 bases at J, with 14 bases between the two ends. CDR1 MGHDK and CDR2 SYGVNS come from the germline V gene. The CDR3 runs to 15 residues. CDR3 loop: CASSEVQGFGETQYF. The CDR3, as DNA: TGTGCCAGCAGTGAAGTACAGGGTTTTGGAGAGACCCAGTACTTC.

This clone showed up just once. The J gene is TRBJ2-5, the V gene TRBV28, with D possibly TRBD1 on 6 matching bases. Germline V CDR1 and CDR2: MDHEN, SYDVKM. CDR3 length: 16 amino acids. V was trimmed by 5 bases and J by 7 bases, leaving 23 bases between them. The CDR3 loop reads CASSLPASDRRSTQYF. The DNA of the CDR3 is TGTGCCAGCAGTCTACCTGCGTCTGACAGGCGGTCGACCCAGTACTTC.

This sequence joins TRBV19 and TRBJ1-4; D is perhaps TRBD1 (6 bases). The germline V gene encodes CDR1 LNHDA and CDR2 SQIVND (reference sequence). Trimming cost V 4 bases and J 2 bases, with 11 bases left between them. The CDR3 loop spans 15 amino acids. CDR3 sequence: CASSSWTATNEKLFF. In nucleotides, the CDR3 is TGTGCCAGTAGTAGCTGGACAGCTACTAATGAAAAACTGTTTTTT. Filled out from reference TRBV19 and TRBJ1-4, the complete variable domain reads DGGITQSPKYLFRKEGQNVTLSCEQNLNHDAMYWYRQDPGQGLRLIYYSQIVNDFQKGDIAEGYSVSREKKESFPLTVTSAQKNPTAFYLCASSSWTATNEKLFFGSGTQLSVL.

The CDR3, as DNA: TGTGCCAGCAGCTTTGACCCCGGGACAGACTATAGCAATCAGCCCCAGCATTTT. This encodes CASSFDPGTDYSNQPQHF. V and J are TRBV7-9 and TRBJ1-5, with TRBD1 matching over 7 bases. This CDR3 spans 18 amino acids. Germline values: CDR1 SEHNR, CDR2 FQNEAQ (reference sequence). Trimming at V came to 3 bases and at J to 0 bases, leaving 11 bases not matched to a gene. The full variable domain, its missing parts supplied by reference TRBV7-9 and TRBJ1-5, is DTGVSQNPRHKITKRGQNVTFRCDPISEHNRLYWYRQTLGQGPEFLTYFQNEAQLEKSRLLSDRFSAERPKGSFSTLEIQRTEQGDSAMYLCASSFDPGTDYSNQPQHFGDGTRLSIL.

The chain carries TRBV7-9 and TRBJ2-7, with 8 bases fitting TRBD1. The CDR3 spans 14 residues. From germline, CDR1 is SEHNR and CDR2 FQNEAQ (reference sequence). Trimming took 9 bases from V and 3 from J; bases not matched to a gene: 10. CDR3 coding DNA: TGTGCCAGTACACCCCCGGACAGGGACTACGAGCAGTACTTC. Translation gives CASTPPDRDYEQYF.

The gene calls are TRBV9 and TRBJ2-3; TRBD2 matches 7 bases. After removal of 0 bases from V and 3 bases from J, the junction contained 4 bases not matched to a gene. Looked up from germline, CDR1 is SGDLS and CDR2 is YYNGEE. The CDR3 consists of 15 residues. CDR3 amino acids: CASSVGGGTTDTQYF. Written as DNA, the CDR3 is TGTGCCAGCAGCGTAGGCGGGGGAACTACAGATACGCAGTATTTT.

The J gene is TRBJ2-1, the V gene TRBV27; 7 bases match TRBD1. In germline, CDR1 is MNHEY, CDR2 SMNVEV (reference sequence). This CDR3 has 14 amino acids. Germline trimming cut 3 bases from V and 12 bases from J; bases unmatched to any gene: 11. The CDR3 sequence is CASSFRQGANPQFF. The CDR3 nucleotides are TGTGCCAGCAGTTTTCGACAGGGTGCTAATCCGCAGTTCTTC.